The clone carrying this TCR beta chain was seen only once. The source of the sample is a study of T cell changes during pregnancy in multiple sclerosis. The assay was immunoSEQ multiplex PCR, and TCRdb's table has in-frame clones only and misses some. The table shows 40,000 to 55,000 clones, with 92% occurring only once. This CDR3 is 15 amino acids long. V lost 4 bases to trimming and J lost 3 bases; unmatched junction nucleotides: 8. The germline gives CDR1 MDHEN, CDR2 SYDVKM. The chain recombines TRBV28 with TRBJ2-7, with 8 positions matching TRBD1. The sequenced sample was CD4+ T cells from peripheral blood mononuclear cells, obtained after pregnancy. This TCR was recovered from a female donor in good health, enrolled as a control in a pregnancy study. The CDR3 nucleotides read TGTGCCAGCAGTTCCTCCGGGACAGGCCGCTACGAGCAGTACTTC. It encodes CASSSSGTGRYEQYF.